The TCR beta chain described here comes from a study of PD-L1 blockade in urothelial cancer. Looking at the study overall: Timepoints chosen for blood analysis were 3 weeks (second dose) and 6 weeks after treatment start. Study findings and constraints: Patients with durable benefit had greater blood expansion of tumor-associated TCR clones 3 weeks into treatment.

As for time point: pretreatment peripheral blood. Germline trimming cut 6 bases from V and 5 bases from J; bases unmatched to any gene: 2. Looked up from germline, CDR1 is WNHNN and CDR2 is SYGVQD (reference sequence). This CDR3 has 13 amino acids. Profiled with immunoSEQ multiplex PCR; TCRdb holds only in-frame clones, not every one. The profile shows roughly 95,000 clones, around 90% of them singletons. Comment on this clone: Its antigen is undetermined.

This clonotype originated in a man in his 60s with urothelial cancer. Sample: PBMCs, taken around atezolizumab (anti-PD-L1) treatment. The chain uses TRBV10-1 and TRBJ2-3; 10 positions match TRBD2. CDR3 DNA sequence: TGCGCCAGCAGGCTAGCGGGAGAAGATACGCAGTATTTT. It translates to CASRLAGEDTQYF.